This TCR beta chain was retrieved from a study of blood T cell repertoires in COVID-19. Study overall: T cells, B-cell-depleted T cells, or PBMCs provided the cDNA or gDNA that served as material.

Ages ranged from roughly 18 to 100 years, with residence in 24 US areas. Assignments of participants to cohorts depended upon their own reported clinical history. Authors' data handling: Estimates of nucleated cell counts were drawn from the amplification of reference gene primers. Profiled with immunoSEQ multiplex PCR; TCRdb holds only in-frame clones, not every one. V, J and clone size derive from that table, while D and trimming were established from the DNA sequence. The sample consists of fewer than 200,000 clones, 82% of them appearing once. What was sequenced was PBMCs or T cells enriched from blood (not recorded which). The source of this sequence is an older woman with acute COVID-19.

CDR3 bases: TGTGCCAGCAGTTTTTCAGAAAATCAGCCCCAGCATTTT. It encodes CASSFSENQPQHF. The chain has TRBV12-3 or TRBV12-4 and TRBJ1-5; the D is unclear. The ends were cut back, 3 bases at V and 4 bases at J, with 7 bases in the middle. The CDR3 runs 13 residues.